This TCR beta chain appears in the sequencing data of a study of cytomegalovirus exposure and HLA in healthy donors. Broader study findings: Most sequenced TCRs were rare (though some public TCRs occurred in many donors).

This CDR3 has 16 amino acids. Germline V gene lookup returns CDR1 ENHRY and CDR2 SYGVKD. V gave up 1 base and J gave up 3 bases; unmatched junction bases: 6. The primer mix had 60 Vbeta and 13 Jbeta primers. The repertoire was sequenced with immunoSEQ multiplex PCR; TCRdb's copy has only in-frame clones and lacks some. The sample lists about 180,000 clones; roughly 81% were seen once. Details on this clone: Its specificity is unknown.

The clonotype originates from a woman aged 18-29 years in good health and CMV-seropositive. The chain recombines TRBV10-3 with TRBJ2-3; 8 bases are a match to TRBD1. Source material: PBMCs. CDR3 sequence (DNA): TGTGCCATCAGTGAGTTCAGGGGGCGAGTAACAGATACGCAGTATTTT. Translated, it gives CAISEFRGRVTDTQYF.